This is a list of T cell receptor beta chains from one sample in a study of control samples from healthy donors and cancer patients. Produced via immunoSEQ multiplex PCR; TCRdb's table is partial and in-frame only. The table has 350,000 to 450,000 clones, about nine tenths seen once. Sequenced sample: PBMCs. These receptors were taken from a man aged 35 to 55 with head and neck cancer. Both conserved end residues are part of each CDR3. Fields, in order: V gene, J gene, D gene, clone size, CDR3 protein, CDR3 DNA. A D gene is named only where the DNA matches it firmly. Some rows have no size entry. The others give once, few or many, or a class for an expanded clone.

TRBV5-4	TRBJ1-4	NA	NA	CASSSERGLDEKLFF	TGTGCCAGCAGCTCGGAGCGGGGGCTGGATGAAAAACTGTTTTTT
TRBV3-1/TRBV3-2	TRBJ2-5	NA	NA	CASSQAGVGGMWETQYF	TGTGCCAGCAGCCAAGCTGGAGTCGGCGGGATGTGGGAGACCCAGTACTTC
TRBV27	TRBJ2-7	TRBD2	few	CASSSGGGAYEQYF	TGTGCCAGCAGTTCCGGCGGGGGAGCCTACGAGCAGTACTTC
TRBV4-2	TRBJ1-1	NA	NA	CASSQGTYTEAFF	TGTGCCAGCAGCCAAGGGACTTACACTGAAGCTTTCTTT
TRBV7-3	TRBJ1-2	TRBD1	NA	CASSLQGGSNYGYTF	TGTGCCAGCAGTCTTCAGGGGGGTTCCAACTATGGCTACACCTTC
TRBV7-8	TRBJ1-5	NA	NA	CASSLVNLSGRWQPQHF	TGTGCCAGCAGCTTAGTAAATTTATCCGGGCGATGGCAGCCCCAGCATTTT
TRBV28	TRBJ1-1	TRBD1	NA	CASSLWGDRVNTEAFF	TGTGCCAGCAGTTTATGGGGGGACAGGGTGAACACTGAAGCTTTCTTT
TRBV6-6	TRBJ1-4	NA	NA	CASSYGGRGWEKLFF	TGTGCTAGCAGTTACGGAGGTCGGGGTTGGGAAAAACTGTTTTTT
TRBV2	TRBJ2-2	TRBD1	NA	CASRSLQGAGELFF	TGTGCCAGCAGGAGCTTACAGGGGGCCGGGGAGCTGTTTTTT
TRBV4-3	TRBJ2-5	NA	NA	CASSQDRGETQYF	TGCGCCAGCAGCCAAGACAGGGGAGAGACCCAGTACTTC
TRBV28	TRBJ1-5	NA	NA	CASLPRQGRSSNQPQHF	TGTGCCAGCCTACCCAGGCAGGGGAGATCTAGCAATCAGCCCCAGCATTTT
TRBV29-1	TRBJ2-7	NA	NA	CSVYDSDEAPYEQYF	TGCAGCGTCTACGACAGCGATGAGGCCCCCTACGAGCAGTACTTC
TRBV6-5	TRBJ1-3	NA	NA	CASSPTRGSGNTIYF	TGTGCCAGCAGCCCGACTCGGGGCTCTGGAAACACCATATATTTT
TRBV5-1	TRBJ1-5	NA	NA	CASSLGSGAGQPQHF	TGCGCCAGCAGCTTGGGGTCGGGGGCCGGTCAGCCCCAGCATTTT
TRBV7-2	TRBJ2-1	NA	NA	CASSFGASNTEEQFF	TGTGCCAGCAGCTTCGGAGCGTCCAATACCGAAGAGCAGTTCTTC
TRBV12-3/TRBV12-4	TRBJ2-5	NA	few	CASSFLTRETQYF	TGTGCCAGCAGTTTTCTGACACGGGAGACCCAGTACTTC
TRBV27	TRBJ1-5	TRBD1	few	CASSLRFRVDRVLNQPQHF	TGTGCCAGCAGTTTACGCTTCCGCGTGGACAGGGTGCTGAATCAGCCCCAGCATTTT
TRBV19	TRBJ1-1	TRBD1	NA	CASSNEQGAEDTEAFF	TGTGCCAGTAGTAACGAACAGGGGGCTGAGGACACTGAAGCTTTCTTT
TRBV4-3	TRBJ2-3	NA	NA	CASSQDGRDTQYF	TGCGCCAGCAGCCAAGATGGACGAGATACGCAGTATTTT
TRBV5-1	TRBJ1-1	TRBD1	NA	CASSSQGENTEAFF	TGCGCCAGCAGCTCACAGGGGGAGAACACTGAAGCTTTCTTT
TRBV7-9	TRBJ2-5	TRBD1	once	CASSLGLTGDQETQYF	TGTGCCAGCAGCTTAGGGCTCACAGGGGACCAAGAGACCCAGTACTTC
TRBV19	TRBJ2-7	TRBD1	NA	CASRPDRGIYEQYF	TGTGCCAGTAGGCCCGACAGGGGGATCTACGAGCAGTACTTC
TRBV5-5	TRBJ1-5	TRBD1	NA	CASSFGTGQNSNQPQHF	TGTGCCAGCAGCTTCGGGACAGGACAGAATAGCAATCAGCCCCAGCATTTT